This record covers a single T cell receptor beta chain. This sample is part of a study of blood T cell repertoires in COVID-19. Germline lookup yields CDR1 SGHRS and CDR2 YFSETQ. The V and J ends lost 0 bases and 1 base respectively, with 9 bases between them. The CDR3 spans 15 residues. The data were produced by immunoSEQ multiplex PCR, yet TCRdb's version contains in-frame clones alone and is incomplete. The data contain about 200,000 clones, roughly nine tenths of them singletons. Sequencing used peripheral blood. This sequence was found in a woman aged 50 to 65 with acute or convalescent COVID-19. The genes are TRBV5-1 and TRBJ2-3; tentative D call: TRBD1 (5 bases). The CDR3 nucleotides read TGCGCCAGCAGCTTGGTTAGGGGTGGCACAGATACGCAGTATTTT. This codes for CASSLVRGGTDTQYF.